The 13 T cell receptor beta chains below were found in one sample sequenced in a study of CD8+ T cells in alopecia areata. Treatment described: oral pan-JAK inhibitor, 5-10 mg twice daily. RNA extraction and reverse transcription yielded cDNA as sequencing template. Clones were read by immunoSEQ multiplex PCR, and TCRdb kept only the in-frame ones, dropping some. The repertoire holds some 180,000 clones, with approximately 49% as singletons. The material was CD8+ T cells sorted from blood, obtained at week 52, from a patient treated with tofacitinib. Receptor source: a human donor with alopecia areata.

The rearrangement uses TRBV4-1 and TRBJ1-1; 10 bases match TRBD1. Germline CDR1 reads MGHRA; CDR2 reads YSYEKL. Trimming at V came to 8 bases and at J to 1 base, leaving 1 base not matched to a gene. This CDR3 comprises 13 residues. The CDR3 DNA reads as TGCGCCAGCGGACAGGGGGGGAACACTGAAGCTTTCTTT. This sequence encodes CASGQGGNTEAFF.

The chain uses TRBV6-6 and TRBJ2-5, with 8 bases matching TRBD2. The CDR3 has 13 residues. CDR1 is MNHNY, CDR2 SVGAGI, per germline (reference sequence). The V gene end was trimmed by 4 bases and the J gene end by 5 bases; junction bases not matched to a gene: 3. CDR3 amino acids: CASSSLAVETQYF. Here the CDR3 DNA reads TGTGCCAGCAGTTCACTAGCGGTTGAGACCCAGTACTTC.

Written as DNA, the CDR3 is TGTGCCAGTAGTATAAGGGCCAGCTCCTACGAGCAGTACTTC. Translation gives CASSIRASSYEQYF. The chain employs TRBV19 and TRBJ2-7; D is unclear. V lost 2 bases and J 0 bases, leaving 8 bases between the germline ends. The germline V gene encodes CDR1 LNHDA and CDR2 SQIVND (reference sequence). The CDR3 length is 14 residues. Using reference TRBV19 and TRBJ2-7 for the parts outside the CDR3, the full variable domain is DGGITQSPKYLFRKEGQNVTLSCEQNLNHDAMYWYRQDPGQGLRLIYYSQIVNDFQKGDIAEGYSVSREKKESFPLTVTSAQKNPTAFYLCASSIRASSYEQYFGPGTRLTVT.

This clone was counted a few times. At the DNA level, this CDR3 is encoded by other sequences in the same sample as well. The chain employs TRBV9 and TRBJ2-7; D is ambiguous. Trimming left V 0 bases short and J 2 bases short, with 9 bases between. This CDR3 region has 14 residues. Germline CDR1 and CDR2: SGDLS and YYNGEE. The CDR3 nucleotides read TGTGCCAGCAGCGTAGCTGATTTCCCCTACGAGCAGTACTTC. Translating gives CASSVADFPYEQYF.

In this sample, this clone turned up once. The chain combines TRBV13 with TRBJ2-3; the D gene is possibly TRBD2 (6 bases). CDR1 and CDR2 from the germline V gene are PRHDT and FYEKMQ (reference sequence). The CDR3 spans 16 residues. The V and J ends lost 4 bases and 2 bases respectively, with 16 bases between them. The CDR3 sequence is CASSYSSDAHTDTQYF. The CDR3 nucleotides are TGTGCCAGCAGCTATTCTAGCGATGCCCACACAGATACGCAGTATTTT.

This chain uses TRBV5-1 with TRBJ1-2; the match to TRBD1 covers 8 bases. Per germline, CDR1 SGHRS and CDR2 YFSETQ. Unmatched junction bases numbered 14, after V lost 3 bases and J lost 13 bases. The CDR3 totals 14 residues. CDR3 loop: CASSSSGQGILVTF. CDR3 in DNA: TGCGCCAGCAGCTCCTCAGGACAGGGAATTTTGGTCACCTTC.

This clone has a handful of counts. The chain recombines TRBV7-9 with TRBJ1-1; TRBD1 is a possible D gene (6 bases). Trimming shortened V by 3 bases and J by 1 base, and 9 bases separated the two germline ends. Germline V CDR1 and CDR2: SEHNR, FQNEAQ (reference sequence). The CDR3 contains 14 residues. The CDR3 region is CASSFRTANTEAFF. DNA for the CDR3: TGTGCCAGCAGCTTTCGGACAGCGAACACTGAAGCTTTCTTT.

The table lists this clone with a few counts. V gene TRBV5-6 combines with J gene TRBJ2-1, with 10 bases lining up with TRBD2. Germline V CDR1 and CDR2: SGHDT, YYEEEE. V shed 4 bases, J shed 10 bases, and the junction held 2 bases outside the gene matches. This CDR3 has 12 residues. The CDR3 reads CASSSSGGEQFF. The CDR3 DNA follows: TGTGCCAGCAGCAGTAGCGGGGGGGAGCAGTTCTTC. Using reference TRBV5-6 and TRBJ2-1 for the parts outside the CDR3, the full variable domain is DAGVTQSPTHLIKTRGQQVTLRCSPKSGHDTVSWYQQALGQGPQFIFQYYEEEERQRGNFPDRFSGHQFPNYSSELNVNALLLGDSALYLCASSSSGGEQFFGPGTRLTVL.

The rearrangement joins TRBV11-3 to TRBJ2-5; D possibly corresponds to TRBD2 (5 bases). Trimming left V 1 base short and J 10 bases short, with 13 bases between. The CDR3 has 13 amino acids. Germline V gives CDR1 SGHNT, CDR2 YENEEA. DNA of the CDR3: TGTGCCAGCAGCTTAGGCCTCGGAGGAGACCAGTACTTC. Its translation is CASSLGLGGDQYF.

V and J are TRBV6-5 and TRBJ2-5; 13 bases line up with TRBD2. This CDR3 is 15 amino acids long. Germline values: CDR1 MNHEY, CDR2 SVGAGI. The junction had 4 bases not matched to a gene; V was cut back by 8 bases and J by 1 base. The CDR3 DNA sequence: TGTGCCAGCCAAACTAGCGGGGGGGTCCAAGAGACCCAGTACTTC. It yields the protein CASQTSGGVQETQYF.

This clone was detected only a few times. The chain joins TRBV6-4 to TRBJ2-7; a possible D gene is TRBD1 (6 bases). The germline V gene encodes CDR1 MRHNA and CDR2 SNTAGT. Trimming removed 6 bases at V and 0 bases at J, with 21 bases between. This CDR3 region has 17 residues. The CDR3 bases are TGTGCCAGCAGACCGAAGGACAGCCAGGTAGCCTCCTACGAGCAGTACTTC. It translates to CASRPKDSQVASYEQYF.

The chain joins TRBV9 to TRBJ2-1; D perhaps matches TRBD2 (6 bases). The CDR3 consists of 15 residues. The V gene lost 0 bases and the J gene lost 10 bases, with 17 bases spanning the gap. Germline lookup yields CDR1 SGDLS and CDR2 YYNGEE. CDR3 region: CASSVGRERSREQFF. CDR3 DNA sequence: TGTGCCAGCAGCGTAGGTCGGGAGCGGTCAAGGGAGCAGTTCTTC.

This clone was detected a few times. The CDR3 DNA follows: TGTGCCAGCACCCCCAAGACAGGAGTAAGAACTGAAGCTTTCTTT. Protein sequence: CASTPKTGVRTEAFF. The rearrangement uses TRBV19 and TRBJ1-1, with D maybe TRBD1 (6 bases). The CDR3 spans 15 residues. Deletions cut 9 bases from V and 5 bases from J, with 22 bases between. The V gene's germline CDR1 is LNHDA and CDR2 SQIVND (reference sequence). Full variable domain (rest looked up from reference TRBV19 and TRBJ1-1): DGGITQSPKYLFRKEGQNVTLSCEQNLNHDAMYWYRQDPGQGLRLIYYSQIVNDFQKGDIAEGYSVSREKKESFPLTVTSAQKNPTAFYLCASTPKTGVRTEAFFGQGTRLTVV.